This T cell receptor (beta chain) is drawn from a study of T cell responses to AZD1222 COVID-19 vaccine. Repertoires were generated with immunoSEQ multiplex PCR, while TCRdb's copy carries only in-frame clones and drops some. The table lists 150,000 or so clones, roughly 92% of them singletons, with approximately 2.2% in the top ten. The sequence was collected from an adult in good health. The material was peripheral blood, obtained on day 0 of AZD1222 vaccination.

Written as DNA, the CDR3 is TGCGCCAGCATAACCCCCGGGACCGGGGAGCTGTTTTTT. The encoded protein is CASITPGTGELFF. The chain combines TRBV10-2 with TRBJ2-2; D gene ambiguous. This CDR3 has 13 residues. The germline V and J ends were trimmed by 7 bases and 5 bases, with 11 bases remaining between them. Germline CDR1 is WSHSY and CDR2 is SAAADI.